This entry features one T cell receptor (beta chain) sequence. The table came from immunoSEQ multiplex PCR; TCRdb's copy has only in-frame clones and leaves some out. The sample holds about 61,000 clones; 82% are singletons and the top ten take approximately 0.56%. These data originate in a study of OX40 agonist ivuxolimab in advanced cancers. V lost 4 bases to trimming and J lost 5 bases, with 4 bases between them. The germline gives CDR1 SGDLS, CDR2 YYNGEE. The CDR3 contains 11 residues. The material sequenced was CD4+ or CD8+ T cells sorted from blood, taken in a trial of the OX40 agonist ivuxolimab. This chain connects TRBV9 to TRBJ2-1; D gene ambiguous. This TCR was recovered from an adult with an advanced solid tumor such as melanoma, head and neck, liver or kidney cancer. In DNA form, the CDR3 reads TGTGCCAGCAGCTTGAACAATGAGCAGTTCTTC. Its translation: CASSLNNEQFF.